These T cell receptor beta chains were read from a single sample in a study of OX40 agonist ivuxolimab in advanced cancers. Sequenced by immunoSEQ multiplex PCR; TCRdb stores in-frame clones only, minus some. The data contain 99,000 or so clones, approximately 95% of them singletons. The sample was CD4+ or CD8+ T cells sorted from blood, taken in a trial of the OX40 agonist ivuxolimab. These receptors all stem from an adult with an advanced solid tumor such as melanoma, head and neck, liver or kidney cancer. Both conserved end residues are part of each CDR3. D genes are given only for firm matches. The listing skips clone size in some rows; elsewhere it reads once, few, many or a size class.

cdr3_nt cdr3_aa clone_size j_call d_call v_call
TGTGCCAGCTCACCACTTGGAGGGCTTTACTATGGCTACACCTTC CASSPLGGLYYGYTF once TRBJ1-2 . TRBV18
TGCGCCAGCAGGGGACGGGCGGGTGAAGCTTTCTTT CASRGRAGEAFF . TRBJ1-1 . TRBV10-1
TGTGCCAGCAGGATGGGACAGACCGAGCAGTACTTC CASRMGQTEQYF once TRBJ2-7 TRBD1 TRBV27
TGTGCCAGCAGCGCGACAGCTACAAACCTTCCAACTAACTATGGCTACACCTTC CASSATATNLPTNYGYTF . TRBJ1-2 . TRBV9
TGTGCCACCAGCAGAGATGGCACCCATCCCTACGAGCAGTACTTC CATSRDGTHPYEQYF . TRBJ2-7 . TRBV15
TGTGCCAGCAGCTTAGAGTCCGGGACAGGGAGGACTTTCTTT CASSLESGTGRTFF . TRBJ1-1 TRBD1 TRBV7-9
TGTGCCAGCAGCGTGGGGGGTTGGGGAGAGACCCAGTACTTC CASSVGGWGETQYF . TRBJ2-5 . TRBV9
TGTGCCAGCAGCCGGATCGGGGGGGACAGCACAGATACGCAGTATTTT CASSRIGGDSTDTQYF . TRBJ2-3 TRBD2 TRBV7-2
TGTGCCAGCAGCTTTGGACAATCGGGGGGGCAACTGTTTTTT CASSFGQSGGQLFF once TRBJ1-4 . TRBV5-4
TGCGCCAGCAGCTTGGGACAGGACCATCAAGAGACCCAGTACTTC CASSLGQDHQETQYF once TRBJ2-5 . TRBV5-1
TGTGCCAGCAGCTTAGCCGGGGTGAACACTGAAGCTTTCTTT CASSLAGVNTEAFF . TRBJ1-1 . TRBV7-3
TGTGCCAGCAGCTTATACAGCGTCGCTCTTGGAGGCTACACCTTC CASSLYSVALGGYTF once TRBJ1-2 . TRBV5-6
TGTGCCACCAGGGCAGGGGGCTACGAGCAGTACTTC CATRAGGYEQYF . TRBJ2-7 TRBD1 TRBV25-1
TGTGCCAGCAGTGCTGACAGGGGGAACTACGAGCAGTACTTC CASSADRGNYEQYF . TRBJ2-7 TRBD1 TRBV6-5
TGTGCCAGCTCCTCCGGCAGGGGGCATAGTAACAATCAGCCCCAGCATTTT CASSSGRGHSNNQPQHF . TRBJ1-5 TRBD1 TRBV18
TGTGCCAGCCACTATACAACTTTGGCTTTGAACCACGAGCAGTACTTC CASHYTTLALNHEQYF . TRBJ2-7 . TRBV7-8
TGTGCCAGCAAACCCCCAGGGGCCCGGAGCCATTTT CASKPPGARSHF . TRBJ1-5 . TRBV28
TGTGCCAGCAGCGCCGTGGAAGTGGGTGAAAAACTGTTTTTT CASSAVEVGEKLFF . TRBJ1-4 . TRBV25-1
TGCGCCAGCAGCTTCGCCCGCAGGGTGGAGGGACACTATGGCTACACCTTC CASSFARRVEGHYGYTF . TRBJ1-2 . TRBV5-1
TGTGCCAGCTCACCACTCGGACTAGCGGGCCACCCGTGGTCCAATGAGCAGTTCTTC CASSPLGLAGHPWSNEQFF . TRBJ2-1 TRBD2 TRBV18
TGTGCCAGCAGCTTTGGGGTTGGGTACACTGAAGCTTTCTTT CASSFGVGYTEAFF . TRBJ1-1 . TRBV7-9
TGTGCCAGCCTCTCTAGCAGGGGCACAGATACGCAGTATTTT CASLSSRGTDTQYF . TRBJ2-3 . TRBV6-5
TGTGCCAGCAGCCCCGGGGCATACGAGCAGTTCTTC CASSPGAYEQFF . TRBJ2-1 . TRBV11-2
TGTGCCAGCACCCTTATGGAGCCTCGGAACACTGAAGCTTTCTTT CASTLMEPRNTEAFF . TRBJ1-1 . TRBV6-1
TGCGCCAGCAGTGAGTCCAGCTCTGGAAACACCATATATTTT CASSESSSGNTIYF . TRBJ1-3 . TRBV10-1
TGTGCCAGCAGTACCCTCGACAGGGCGCCGTGGTACTTC CASSTLDRAPWYF . TRBJ2-7 TRBD1 TRBV6-5
TGTGCCAGCAGCGCCAGACAGGGAGTGAAAGGCTACACCTTC CASSARQGVKGYTF . TRBJ1-2 TRBD1 TRBV9
TGCGCCAGCAGCCAAGATTCCCCGGCTTACGAGCAGTACTTC CASSQDSPAYEQYF . TRBJ2-7 . TRBV4-1
TGTGCCATCAGTGACCCGGGACAGGGAAACACTGAAGCTTTCTTT CAISDPGQGNTEAFF . TRBJ1-1 TRBD1 TRBV10-3
TGTGCCAGCAGTTTCCGGGCAGGGACCTCCTACGAGCAGTACTTC CASSFRAGTSYEQYF . TRBJ2-7 . TRBV28
TGTGCCAGCAGCCCCCGAGGACTTTTTCAAGAGACCCAGTACTTC CASSPRGLFQETQYF . TRBJ2-5 . TRBV7-3
TGTGCCAGCAGCTCCACTAGCTTAAGTGAGCAGTTCTTC CASSSTSLSEQFF . TRBJ2-1 . TRBV5-6
TGTGCCAGCAGCTTAAGAGGCGGCTCTGGGGCCAACGTCCTGACTTTC CASSLRGGSGANVLTF once TRBJ2-6 . TRBV7-3
TGTGCCAGAAGGCCCCCACCCAGGGCAGCACCTTTTTATGGCTACACCTTC CARRPPPRAAPFYGYTF . TRBJ1-2 . TRBV5-3
TGTGCCAGCAGACCCTCTAGCGGCCCCTCCTACGAGCAGTACTTC CASRPSSGPSYEQYF . TRBJ2-7 TRBD2 TRBV6-1
TGCGCCAGCAGCCCAGGAGGCACCTATAATTCACCCCTCCACTTT CASSPGGTYNSPLHF . TRBJ1-6 . TRBV4-1
TGTGCCAGCAGCTTCGGCACAGGGCTATATTCACCCCTCCACTTT CASSFGTGLYSPLHF . TRBJ1-6 . TRBV5-4
TGTGCCAGAAGCTCCCGGACTAGCGGGAGGAACGAGCAGTACTTC CARSSRTSGRNEQYF . TRBJ2-7 . TRBV7-5
TGCAGCGTTGAAGGGCAGGGGATAACAGATACGCAGTATTTT CSVEGQGITDTQYF . TRBJ2-3 . TRBV29-1
TGTGCCAGCAGCCGGACTGAAGATACGCAGTATTTT CASSRTEDTQYF . TRBJ2-3 . TRBV7-3
TGTGCCAGCAGGTCACGGACAGGGGGTAATCAGCCCCAGCATTTT CASRSRTGGNQPQHF . TRBJ1-5 TRBD1 TRBV6-5
TGTGCCAGCAGCTTCACCGGGACTAGCGTGCAAAACATTCAGTACTTC CASSFTGTSVQNIQYF . TRBJ2-4 TRBD2 TRBV7-2
TGCGCCAGCGGCACCCTATTAGGGGGGCGGCGGGAGACCCAGTACTTC CASGTLLGGRRETQYF . TRBJ2-5 . TRBV5-1
TGCGCCAGCAGCTTGGGCGCGGGCCCTCAGCCCCAGCATTTT CASSLGAGPQPQHF . TRBJ1-5 . TRBV5-1
TGTGCCAGCAGCCGTCCTCTAGCGGGGGGGCGGGAGACCCAGTACTTC CASSRPLAGGRETQYF . TRBJ2-5 TRBD2 TRBV5-6
TGTGCCACCGGACAGGGCAATACTGGAAACACCATATATTTT CATGQGNTGNTIYF . TRBJ1-3 TRBD1 TRBV2
TGTGCCAGCAGTTCCTATGACAGGTTGAACACTGAAGCTTTCTTT CASSSYDRLNTEAFF . TRBJ1-1 . TRBV6-5
TGTGCCAGTAGTACCGGAAGCGGGACAGGAAGACAAGAGACCCAGTACTTC CASSTGSGTGRQETQYF . TRBJ2-5 . TRBV19
TGTGCCAGCACGCGGGACAGGAATGAAAAACTGTTTTTT CASTRDRNEKLFF . TRBJ1-4 TRBD1 TRBV2
TGTGCCAGCACCCCTTTTCCGGGGTCGGGAACCGGGGAGCTGTTTTTT CASTPFPGSGTGELFF . TRBJ2-2 . TRBV28
TGTGCCAGCAGTCCCTTACACACGGCAGATACGCAGTATTTT CASSPLHTADTQYF once TRBJ2-3 . TRBV6-4
TGTGCCAGCAGTTCACCCGGGACAGGGGGGATCGCGGGCGGCTACACCTTC CASSSPGTGGIAGGYTF . TRBJ1-2 TRBD1 TRBV28
TGTGCCAGCAGCAGGGGACTAGCGGACTACGAGCAGTACTTC CASSRGLADYEQYF . TRBJ2-7 TRBD2 TRBV4-2
TGTGCCAGCAGTGAAGCGCTCAGGAGAGGGCCCCAGCATTTT CASSEALRRGPQHF . TRBJ1-5 . TRBV6-1
TGTGCCAGCAGCTTGGCAGGGGCAGACATCGGGGAGCTGTTTTTT CASSLAGADIGELFF . TRBJ2-2 . TRBV7-8